The 2 T cell receptor beta chains below come from one sample, sequenced in a study of radiation and T cells in renal cell carcinoma. As for time point: blood 4 weeks post-SBRT, at nephrectomy. The treatment: 15 Gy SBRT to primary tumor, nephrectomy 4 weeks later. Clones were read by immunoSEQ multiplex PCR, and TCRdb kept only the in-frame ones, dropping some. Here the sample spans fewer than 200,000 clones, approximately 90% being singletons. The sample consisted of blood, taken from a patient whose treatment included radiotherapy and nephrectomy. The receptors stem from a woman between 45 and 60 years old with renal cell carcinoma.

The chain combines TRBV30 with TRBJ2-7; 10 nucleotides align to TRBD1. This CDR3 comprises 14 residues. Trimming removed 6 bases from V and 3 bases from J; junction bases left unmatched: 8. Germline V gene lookup returns CDR1 GTSNPN and CDR2 SVGIG (reference sequence). The CDR3 loop reads CACSRTGGSYEQYF. The CDR3 region has the DNA TGTGCCTGTTCTCGGACAGGGGGAAGCTACGAGCAGTACTTC.

V gene TRBV6-1 combines with J gene TRBJ1-2; possible D gene TRBD1, 6 bases. The V and J ends lost 4 bases and 0 bases respectively, with 18 bases between them. The CDR3 has 17 amino acids. In germline, CDR1 is MNHNS, CDR2 SASEGT. The CDR3 region has the DNA TGTGCCAGCAGTGGCCAGGGGCTTGGGAAAGCTAACTATGGCTACACCTTC. Translation: CASSGQGLGKANYGYTF.